Listed below are T cell receptor beta chains from one sample, sequenced in a study of blood T cell repertoires in COVID-19. Measured with immunoSEQ multiplex PCR; TCRdb has only the in-frame clones, and not every one. The data show 190,000 or so clones, less than 85% seen once. Sequencing was performed on PBMCs or T cells enriched from blood (not recorded which). The source is a man aged 40-49 years who had recovered from COVID-19. Each CDR3 is given with its conserved first and last residue. Fields, in order: CDR3 DNA, CDR3 protein, D gene, J gene, V gene, clone size. The D gene is left open where the match is weak. Only some rows state a clone size, as once, few, many or a class for expanded clones.

CDR3nt: TGTGCCAGCAACCCTCGGGGGGGAGGGCAAGGGGATGAGCAGTTCTTC
CDR3aa: CASNPRGGGQGDEQFF
d_gene: TRBD2
j_gene: TRBJ2-1
v_gene: TRBV9
abundance: -

CDR3nt: TGCAGCGTTGCGAGCGGGAGGGCCAGGGAGACCCAGTACTTC
CDR3aa: CSVASGRARETQYF
d_gene: TRBD2
j_gene: TRBJ2-5
v_gene: TRBV29-1
abundance: -

CDR3nt: TGTGCCAGCAGCTTTGGGGGGGTGAATCAGCCCCAGCATTTT
CDR3aa: CASSFGGVNQPQHF
d_gene: -
j_gene: TRBJ1-5
v_gene: TRBV5-6
abundance: -

CDR3nt: TGTGCCAGCAGCCAAGACTTTGGACAGGGGATACCCGGAAGATCACCCCTCCACTTT
CDR3aa: CASSQDFGQGIPGRSPLHF
d_gene: TRBD1
j_gene: TRBJ1-6
v_gene: TRBV4-2
abundance: few

CDR3nt: TGTGCCAGCAGGGTCGCGGGGACAGGGGAAGTCACAGATACGCAGTATTTT
CDR3aa: CASRVAGTGEVTDTQYF
d_gene: TRBD1
j_gene: TRBJ2-3
v_gene: TRBV11-3
abundance: -

CDR3nt: TGCGCCAGCAGCTTGGCCCCGACAGGGAACACTGAAGCTTTCTTT
CDR3aa: CASSLAPTGNTEAFF
d_gene: -
j_gene: TRBJ1-1
v_gene: TRBV5-1
abundance: -

CDR3nt: TGTGCCAGCAGCTTAAATGGTAGGACAGCGAATTCACCCCTCCACTTT
CDR3aa: CASSLNGRTANSPLHF
d_gene: -
j_gene: TRBJ1-6
v_gene: TRBV7-2
abundance: few

CDR3nt: TGTGCCAGCAGCTTGGGGGCAGGAGCTGACTATGGCTACACCTTC
CDR3aa: CASSLGAGADYGYTF
d_gene: -
j_gene: TRBJ1-2
v_gene: TRBV7-9
abundance: -

CDR3nt: TGTGCCAGCTCATATAGCGGAGTCTCTAGCACAGATACGCAGTATTTT
CDR3aa: CASSYSGVSSTDTQYF
d_gene: -
j_gene: TRBJ2-3
v_gene: TRBV18
abundance: -

CDR3nt: TGTGCCAGCAGCGAGACCCCCAGGGGGGAGCTGTTTTTT
CDR3aa: CASSETPRGELFF
d_gene: -
j_gene: TRBJ2-2
v_gene: TRBV5-6
abundance: -

CDR3nt: TGCGCCAGCAGCGTACAGGGTCTTGCTGGAAACACCATATATTTT
CDR3aa: CASSVQGLAGNTIYF
d_gene: -
j_gene: TRBJ1-3
v_gene: TRBV5-1
abundance: -

CDR3nt: TGTGCCAGCTCCTACGGACTAGCGGGACCAAAAGGAAGGGCCTACAATGAGCAGTTCTTC
CDR3aa: CASSYGLAGPKGRAYNEQFF
d_gene: TRBD2
j_gene: TRBJ2-1
v_gene: TRBV18
abundance: -

CDR3nt: TGCGCCAGCAGCTTGGGGGGTCAGGGGACAATGAAGCAAAAAGCTAACTATGGCTACACCTTC
CDR3aa: CASSLGGQGTMKQKANYGYTF
d_gene: -
j_gene: TRBJ1-2
v_gene: TRBV5-1
abundance: -

CDR3nt: TGCGCCAGCAGCCCCGGGACAGCGGGACTAGCGGGAGCCGGGGAGCTGTTTTTT
CDR3aa: CASSPGTAGLAGAGELFF
d_gene: TRBD2
j_gene: TRBJ2-2
v_gene: TRBV5-1
abundance: once

CDR3nt: TGTGCCAGCAGAAAAGGACAGGCCCGCACTGGAAAACTGTTTTTT
CDR3aa: CASRKGQARTGKLFF
d_gene: TRBD1
j_gene: TRBJ1-4
v_gene: TRBV2
abundance: few

CDR3nt: TGTGCCAGCAGTTTTCCCTCGGCGGGAGGGGCCCAAGAGACCCAGTACTTC
CDR3aa: CASSFPSAGGAQETQYF
d_gene: TRBD2
j_gene: TRBJ2-5
v_gene: TRBV28
abundance: -

CDR3nt: TGTGCCACCAGTGGTGCGGCTGATGGACTAGCGGGGAACACAGATACGCAGTATTTT
CDR3aa: CATSGAADGLAGNTDTQYF
d_gene: TRBD2
j_gene: TRBJ2-3
v_gene: TRBV24-1
abundance: -

CDR3nt: TGTGCCAGCAGTGAAGCCCTCGGCGGACAGAAGGAAGCTTTCTTT
CDR3aa: CASSEALGGQKEAFF
d_gene: -
j_gene: TRBJ1-1
v_gene: TRBV25-1
abundance: once

CDR3nt: TGTGCCAGCAGCCCTCGACTACGAGATACGCAGTATTTT
CDR3aa: CASSPRLRDTQYF
d_gene: -
j_gene: TRBJ2-3
v_gene: TRBV3-1/TRBV3-2
abundance: -

CDR3nt: TGTGCCAGCAGTTACTCGCCTAGCGCACGCTCCTACGAGCAGTACTTC
CDR3aa: CASSYSPSARSYEQYF
d_gene: -
j_gene: TRBJ2-7
v_gene: TRBV6-5
abundance: -

CDR3nt: TGTGCCAGAAGCTTGCACTGCACCACTCGACAGAGCTCCTACGAGCAGTACTTC
CDR3aa: CARSLHCTTRQSSYEQYF
d_gene: -
j_gene: TRBJ2-7
v_gene: TRBV5-3
abundance: -

CDR3nt: TGTGCCAGTATTCCGGGGGTGGGGACGGGGGCCCAGCATTTT
CDR3aa: CASIPGVGTGAQHF
d_gene: -
j_gene: TRBJ1-5
v_gene: TRBV28
abundance: -

CDR3nt: TGTGCCTGGAGTATGGGGCCCACAGGCTACACCTTC
CDR3aa: CAWSMGPTGYTF
d_gene: -
j_gene: TRBJ1-2
v_gene: TRBV30
abundance: -

CDR3nt: TGTGCCAGCAGCGGGAGCAGCGGGAGGTTCGACGAGCAGTACTTC
CDR3aa: CASSGSSGRFDEQYF
d_gene: TRBD2
j_gene: TRBJ2-7
v_gene: TRBV5-4
abundance: -

CDR3nt: TGTGCCAGCAGCGCTTCGGGCTCTGGAAACACCATATATTTT
CDR3aa: CASSASGSGNTIYF
d_gene: -
j_gene: TRBJ1-3
v_gene: TRBV7-3
abundance: -

CDR3nt: TGTGCCAGCAGCTCAGACAGTTACGAGCAGTACTTC
CDR3aa: CASSSDSYEQYF
d_gene: -
j_gene: TRBJ2-7
v_gene: TRBV6-5
abundance: -

CDR3nt: TGCGCCAGCAGCTTCGGACTAGCGGGATTCACAGATACGCAGTATTTT
CDR3aa: CASSFGLAGFTDTQYF
d_gene: TRBD2
j_gene: TRBJ2-3
v_gene: TRBV5-1
abundance: -

CDR3nt: TGTGCCAGCAGCCCGGTCACAGGGTATGGCTACACCTTC
CDR3aa: CASSPVTGYGYTF
d_gene: -
j_gene: TRBJ1-2
v_gene: TRBV7-3
abundance: -

CDR3nt: TGTGCCAGCAGTTACTCCATGGAGTGCAATCAGCCCCAGCATTTT
CDR3aa: CASSYSMECNQPQHF
d_gene: -
j_gene: TRBJ1-5
v_gene: TRBV6-5
abundance: -

CDR3nt: TGTGCCAGCAGTGAACCAGCCGCAGGGGTCCGGGGCAATCAGCCCCAGCATTTT
CDR3aa: CASSEPAAGVRGNQPQHF
d_gene: -
j_gene: TRBJ1-5
v_gene: TRBV6-1
abundance: once

CDR3nt: TGTGCCAGCAGCTTAGGGACTAGCTCCTACAATGAGCAGTTCTTC
CDR3aa: CASSLGTSSYNEQFF
d_gene: TRBD2
j_gene: TRBJ2-1
v_gene: TRBV11-2
abundance: -

CDR3nt: TGTGCCAGTAGTCCGGGGACAGCGAACACCGGGGAGCTGTTTTTT
CDR3aa: CASSPGTANTGELFF
d_gene: TRBD1
j_gene: TRBJ2-2
v_gene: TRBV19
abundance: -

CDR3nt: TGTGCCAGCAGTTTACGGGGAGGGAGTACTGAAGCTTTCTTT
CDR3aa: CASSLRGGSTEAFF
d_gene: -
j_gene: TRBJ1-1
v_gene: TRBV28
abundance: -

CDR3nt: TGCAGCGTGCGGGGACTAGCGGGAGAAACGGGGAACAATGAGCAGTTCTTC
CDR3aa: CSVRGLAGETGNNEQFF
d_gene: TRBD2
j_gene: TRBJ2-1
v_gene: TRBV29-1
abundance: once

CDR3nt: TGTGCCAGCAGTTACGGGACTACCGAGCAGTACTTC
CDR3aa: CASSYGTTEQYF
d_gene: TRBD2
j_gene: TRBJ2-7
v_gene: TRBV6-2/TRBV6-3
abundance: many

CDR3nt: TGTGCCAGCAGCGCGTCCGGTGGAAACACCATATATTTT
CDR3aa: CASSASGGNTIYF
d_gene: -
j_gene: TRBJ1-3
v_gene: TRBV9
abundance: once

CDR3nt: TGTGCCAGCAGCTTCGACAGGGGGGTCTACGAGCAGTACTTC
CDR3aa: CASSFDRGVYEQYF
d_gene: TRBD1
j_gene: TRBJ2-7
v_gene: TRBV11-2
abundance: -

CDR3nt: TGTGCCAGCAGTTTTGGTAAGAGGAACTATGGCTACACCTTC
CDR3aa: CASSFGKRNYGYTF
d_gene: -
j_gene: TRBJ1-2
v_gene: TRBV27
abundance: -

CDR3nt: TGTGCCAGCAGCTTAGGAGGGCGCTACCAAGAGACCCAGTACTTC
CDR3aa: CASSLGGRYQETQYF
d_gene: -
j_gene: TRBJ2-5
v_gene: TRBV11-2
abundance: once

CDR3nt: TGCGCCAGCAGCCAAGCCATAGTTGCAACTAATGAAAAACTGTTTTTT
CDR3aa: CASSQAIVATNEKLFF
d_gene: -
j_gene: TRBJ1-4
v_gene: TRBV4-1
abundance: -

CDR3nt: TGTGCCAGCAGTCCCGGACTAGCGGGCCCCACAGATACGCAGTATTTT
CDR3aa: CASSPGLAGPTDTQYF
d_gene: TRBD2
j_gene: TRBJ2-3
v_gene: TRBV28
abundance: -

CDR3nt: TGTGCCAGCAGTTTTATTTCCACAGATACGCAGTATTTT
CDR3aa: CASSFISTDTQYF
d_gene: -
j_gene: TRBJ2-3
v_gene: TRBV12-3/TRBV12-4
abundance: -

CDR3nt: TGTGCCTGGATGTTGGTTATCAGCACTGAAGCTTTCTTT
CDR3aa: CAWMLVISTEAFF
d_gene: -
j_gene: TRBJ1-1
v_gene: TRBV30
abundance: -

CDR3nt: TGTGCCAGTAGTACCTACGGACTGGGGGGCTACACCTTC
CDR3aa: CASSTYGLGGYTF
d_gene: -
j_gene: TRBJ1-2
v_gene: TRBV19
abundance: few

CDR3nt: TGTGCCAGCAGCCCTTCCCCCGGGATCTACTACGAGCAGTACTTC
CDR3aa: CASSPSPGIYYEQYF
d_gene: -
j_gene: TRBJ2-7
v_gene: TRBV21-1
abundance: -

CDR3nt: TGTGCCAGCAGCCAAGATGGAGGGGCAGGACTGAACACTGAAGCTTTCTTT
CDR3aa: CASSQDGGAGLNTEAFF
d_gene: -
j_gene: TRBJ1-1
v_gene: TRBV3-1/TRBV3-2
abundance: few

CDR3nt: TGTGCCAGCAGTTACTCCGGGACAGGCCCTGAAGCTTTCTTT
CDR3aa: CASSYSGTGPEAFF
d_gene: TRBD1
j_gene: TRBJ1-1
v_gene: TRBV6-2/TRBV6-3
abundance: -

CDR3nt: TGTGCCAGCTCACCTACGCAGGGTCGAGACCAGCCCCAGCATTTT
CDR3aa: CASSPTQGRDQPQHF
d_gene: -
j_gene: TRBJ1-5
v_gene: TRBV18
abundance: -

CDR3nt: TGCGCCAGCAGCCAAAACACCGGGACAGGGGGTTACACCATATATTTT
CDR3aa: CASSQNTGTGGYTIYF
d_gene: TRBD1
j_gene: TRBJ1-3
v_gene: TRBV4-1
abundance: -

CDR3nt: TGTGCCAGCATTAGGAAAGAGGGAGGTGATCAGCCCCAGCATTTT
CDR3aa: CASIRKEGGDQPQHF
d_gene: -
j_gene: TRBJ1-5
v_gene: TRBV27
abundance: -

CDR3nt: TGTGCCAGCAGCTTATGGACTAGCAGCAATGAGCAGTTCTTC
CDR3aa: CASSLWTSSNEQFF
d_gene: TRBD2
j_gene: TRBJ2-1
v_gene: TRBV11-2
abundance: -

CDR3nt: TGTGCCAGCTCCCAGGGGCGCGGGACCCAGTACTTC
CDR3aa: CASSQGRGTQYF
d_gene: -
j_gene: TRBJ2-5
v_gene: TRBV14
abundance: -

CDR3nt: TGTGCCAGCAGCTCCCGGGGGGGAGGGAGCAGGCGGGAGGTGCCCTACGAGCAGTACTTC
CDR3aa: CASSSRGGGSRREVPYEQYF
d_gene: TRBD2
j_gene: TRBJ2-7
v_gene: TRBV5-4
abundance: -

CDR3nt: TGTGCCAGTAGTATGGGTGCGGGGGCTTACGAGCAGTACTTC
CDR3aa: CASSMGAGAYEQYF
d_gene: -
j_gene: TRBJ2-7
v_gene: TRBV19
abundance: -